The clone carrying this T cell receptor beta chain was seen a handful of times. Its antigen is undetermined. As every portion of the isolated RNA was reverse transcribed, the sequencing read expressed TCRB transcripts. Measured with immunoSEQ multiplex PCR; TCRdb has only the in-frame clones, and not every one. The table lists hundreds of thousands of clones, around 9.7% of them singletons. This CDR3 spans 15 amino acids. Germline V CDR1 and CDR2: SGHTA, FQGNSA. V dropped 3 bases and J dropped 5; count of bases not matched to a gene: 7. These data originate in a study of beta chain features in type 1 diabetes. Broader study findings: TCRB CDR3s were moderately but significantly shorter in Type 1 diabetes patients in all four CD4+ subsets. Lower insertion and higher deletion counts appeared at VDJ junctions in type 1 diabetes patients.

A CD45RO/CCR7/CD25/CD127/CD95/CD27 panel sorted naive, central memory, regulatory and stem cell-like memory CD4+ cells. This TCR was recovered from a young man with type 1 diabetes. This chain links TRBV7-2 with TRBJ2-5; TRBD2 aligns across 9 bases. Material for sequencing was central memory CD4+ T cells from blood. CDR3 in amino acids: CASSFGGGAQETQYF. The DNA of the CDR3 is TGTGCCAGCAGCTTCGGCGGGGGGGCTCAGGAGACCCAGTACTTC.